This T cell receptor (beta chain) was captured in a study of blood T cell repertoires in COVID-19. Study-level information: Both acute and convalescent COVID-19 samples were obtained from the United States, Italy and Spain. Sources were T cells, B-cell-depleted T cells, or PBMCs; the material itself was cDNA or gDNA.

As handled by the study authors: Estimation of nucleated cell counts relied on the amplification of reference gene primers. TCRdb keeps only in-frame clones here, not all; method: immunoSEQ multiplex PCR. The V and J calls and clone size were taken over from that table, and D and trimming were inferred from the DNA. The profile shows more than 350,000 clones, more than 80% of them singletons. This CDR3 comprises 15 residues. V was clipped by 8 bases and J by 4 bases, with 17 bases between them. Germline values: CDR1 SNHLY, CDR2 FYNNEI. Enrollment of patients from Seattle took place during active infection, with longitudinal follow-up.

Sequencing was performed on peripheral blood. The chain recombines TRBV2 with TRBJ2-2; D is possibly TRBD1 (6 bases). This sequence originates from a woman aged 25 to 39 with COVID-19, enrolled during active disease. CDR3 sequence: CASFPRGRPTGELFF. The CDR3 nucleotides read TGTGCCAGCTTCCCCAGGGGCAGGCCCACCGGGGAGCTGTTTTTT.